This TCR beta chain was sequenced during a study of T cell changes during pregnancy in multiple sclerosis (dated by TCRdb to about 2019). Background for the entire study: In women with multiple sclerosis, the researchers looked at how the T cell repertoire shifted as pregnancy progressed.

Concerning this clone itself: There is no known antigen for this receptor. No clone much larger than this one lies a single base away; base qualities are absent.

To prepare the library, the immunoSEQ multiplex PCR assay was applied. The source is immuneACCESS, and TCRdb retained only in-frame sequences with V and J called. Part of the clones is not carried over; for the studies checked, unresolved V genes explain less than half of this, and the remainder is unexplained. Counted in this sample were about 99,000 clones; roughly 92% of them appeared once. More than 0.85% of the sample comes from the top ten. Trimming leaves V shorter by 0 bases and J shorter by 1 base, with the junction holding 16 bases beyond the gene matches. The CDR3, cysteine through phenylalanine, is 20 amino acids long. The retained sequence is limited to the CDR3, 60 bases, with the frame set at the first base. The germline V gene (reference sequence) gives CDR1 as SGHKS and CDR2 as YYEKEE.

This sequence uses TRBV5-5 and TRBJ1-3; the junction holds 7 bases that match TRBD1. This TCR came from a female donor with multiple sclerosis, enrolled in a pregnancy study. The sequencing here drew on peripheral blood, taken after pregnancy. The DNA sequence is given as TGTGCCAGCAGCTTGGTGGGACAGTTCACCCAGGATCCTTCTGGAAACACCATATATTTT. The resulting protein is CASSLVGQFTQDPSGNTIYF.